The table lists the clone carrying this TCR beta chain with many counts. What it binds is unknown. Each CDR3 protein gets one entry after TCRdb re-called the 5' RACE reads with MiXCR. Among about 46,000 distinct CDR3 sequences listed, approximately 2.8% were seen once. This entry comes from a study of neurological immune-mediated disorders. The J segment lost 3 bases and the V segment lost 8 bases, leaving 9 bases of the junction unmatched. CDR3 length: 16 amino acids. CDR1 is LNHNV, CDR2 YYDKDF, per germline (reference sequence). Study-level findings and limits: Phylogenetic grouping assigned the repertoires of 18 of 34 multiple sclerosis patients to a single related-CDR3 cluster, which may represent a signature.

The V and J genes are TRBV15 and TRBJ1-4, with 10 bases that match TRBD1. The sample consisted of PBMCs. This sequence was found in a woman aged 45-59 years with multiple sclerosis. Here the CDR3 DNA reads TGTGCCACCGGTCGGGACAGGGGAGCAGCTAATGAAAAACTGTTTTTT. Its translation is CATGRDRGAANEKLFF.